This TCR beta chain was documented in a study of T cell responses to AZD1222 COVID-19 vaccine. Study-level findings and limits: Repertoires were sampled only after the peak T cell response. Reportedly, nearly half the spike-specific TCRs target unmutated variant regions. The donors showed a predominance of white British ancestry and of females, with possible underestimation of clonal diversity.

CDR3 length: 11 amino acids. CDR1 and CDR2 (germline): WSHSY, SAAADI. The germline V and J ends were trimmed by 5 bases and 8 bases, with 9 bases remaining between them. The data were produced by immunoSEQ multiplex PCR, yet TCRdb's version contains in-frame clones alone and is incomplete. The data contain 150,000 or so clones, around 88% of them seen just once; the ten biggest clones take up less than 15%. To note about this clone: Antigen unknown.

The J gene is TRBJ1-1, the V gene TRBV10-2, with D tentatively TRBD1 (5 bases). The source is an adult in good health. The specimen was peripheral blood, collected on day 0 of AZD1222 vaccination. Written as DNA, the CDR3 is TGCGCCAGCAGTCGACAGACAGAAGCTTTCTTT. As protein: CASSRQTEAFF.